The TCR beta chain described here comes from a study of identical twins. Study results and caveats: For cord blood, abundant beta clonotypes had fewer insertions, unlike memory repertoires, which showed none. Analyses based on zero insertions could be partly confounded by invariant MAIT and iNKT cells.

Each donor (without exception) was a healthy Caucasian. MiXCR, applied by TCRdb to the 5' RACE reads, yields one record per CDR3 protein. This sample has 450,000 or so distinct CDR3 sequences, with around 14% found just once. The germline V gene has CDR1 MNHNS and CDR2 SASEGT. V gave up 3 bases and J gave up 0 bases, with 9 bases separating them. The length of the CDR3 is 14 residues. There are many counts of this clonotype. The antigen remains undetermined. This same sample was also taken into another study, of yellow fever vaccine responses in identical twins. That source adds: A vaccine T cell response that seemed partly convergent and partly personalized was reported in twins.

The clonotype originates from a young woman in good health. The V and J genes are TRBV6-1 and TRBJ2-7; D is undetermined. Input material: CD4+ T cells sorted from blood. For the CDR3, the DNA is TGTGCCAGCAGTGATCGATGGGCCTCCTACGAGCAGTACTTC. Amino acids: CASSDRWASYEQYF.